A single sample gave rise to the 4 T cell receptor beta chains below, sequenced in a study of blood T cells in healthy people across ages. The authors ran a second PCR of 7 to 11 cycles using a sample-barcoded 5' primer and a J-beta primer mix. TCRdb reprocessed the 5' RACE reads via MiXCR and lists one record per CDR3 protein. The profile shows some 1 million distinct CDR3 sequences, more than 35% of them singletons. Source material: blood. The origin of the receptors is a woman aged 60-75 years in good health.

Notes on this clonotype: An end of the junction does not agree with germline; a read error may underlie this. This sequence joins TRBV6-2 or TRBV6-3 and TRBJ2-5; 7 nucleotides match TRBD1. Germline CDR1 reads MNHEY; CDR2 reads SVGEGT. CDR3 length equals 15 residues. CDR3 residues: CASSLRDRAQEIQYF. DNA for the CDR3: TGTGCCAGCAGTCTTCGAGACAGGGCCCAAGAGATCCAGTACTTC.

A word on this clonotype: With a much larger clone just one base away, this may be a read error. The V gene is TRBV20-1, the J gene TRBJ2-7; 12 nucleotides line up with TRBD2. Germline loops: CDR1 DFQATT, CDR2 SNEGSKA (reference sequence). The CDR3 is made up of 16 amino acids. Unmatched junction bases numbered 12, after V lost 2 bases and J lost 7 bases. CDR3 sequence reads: CSARSRTSGRKVEQYF. CDR3 DNA sequence: TGCAGTGCTAGATCGCGAACTAGCGGGAGGAAGGTTGAGCAGTACTTC.

The V gene is TRBV7-9, the J gene TRBJ2-3; 11 bases are a match to TRBD1. Germline V gene lookup returns CDR1 SEHNR and CDR2 FQNEAQ (reference sequence). There are 16 residues in the CDR3. Trimming cost V 2 bases and J 2 bases; bases outside gene matches: 3. CDR3 protein: CASSLRTGGNTDTQYF. CDR3 DNA: TGTGCCAGCAGCTTAAGGACAGGGGGCAACACAGATACGCAGTATTTT.

The rearrangement links TRBV4-1 to TRBJ1-2; the D gene is possibly TRBD1 (5 bases). V lost 0 bases and J lost 4, with 18 bases in between. The length of the CDR3 is 17 residues. Germline CDR1 and CDR2: MGHRA and YSYEKL. Here the CDR3 reads CASSQDLGGGASYGYTF. CDR3 DNA: TGCGCCAGCAGCCAAGATTTGGGAGGAGGGGCCAGCTATGGCTACACCTTC.